This T cell receptor beta chain was found in a study of T-cell memory formation after mild COVID-19. Findings and limits, study-wide: The pre-infection memory compartment contained some responding clones, suggesting cross-reactive memory joined. Chiefly within CM and EM were the contracting CD4+ clones; CD8+ ones were within EMRA.

This clonotype has a handful of counts. The antigen is undetermined. Deletions cut 9 bases from V and 1 base from J, with 22 bases between. This CDR3 is built from 16 residues. Germline V gene lookup returns CDR1 SEHNR and CDR2 FQNEAQ (reference sequence). TCRdb reprocessed the 5' RACE reads via MiXCR and lists one record per CDR3 protein. The data hold 550,000 to 700,000 distinct CDR3 sequences, with roughly 17% observed a single time. Sequenced sample: PBMCs or a T cell subset sorted from them (not recorded which). This receptor was taken from an adult woman who had mild COVID-19 (a few samples of this study predate the infection). Cell type and time point are not known. J is TRBJ2-7 and V is TRBV7-9, with D possibly TRBD1 on 5 matching bases. CDR3 nucleotides: TGTGCCAGTTCCAGTGGGGCGGTCGGAGAATCCTACGAGCAGTACTTC. Its protein is CASSSGAVGESYEQYF.